Presented here are 13 T cell receptor beta chains from one specimen sequenced in a study of cytomegalovirus exposure and HLA in healthy donors. Primers: 60 Vbeta forward and 13 Jbeta reverse. This table comes from immunoSEQ multiplex PCR, and its TCRdb copy is limited to in-frame clones, with some not included. The sample has about 160,000 clones, 85% seen once. Sequencing was carried out using PBMCs. The receptor source for this set is a boy aged 2-9 years in good health and CMV-seronegative.

In DNA, the CDR3 is TGTGCCAGCAGCCCCTCGACTAGCAAAGAGACCCAGTACTTC. Residues: CASSPSTSKETQYF. The chain employs TRBV11-2 and TRBJ2-5, with 7 bases identical to TRBD2. Germline CDR1 SGHAT, CDR2 FQNNGV. The CDR3 has 14 residues. With 5 bases clipped from V and 3 bases from J, the junction kept 6 bases outside the gene matches.

This chain uses TRBV30 with TRBJ2-3, with D maybe TRBD2 (6 bases). V gave up 3 bases and J gave up 3 bases, with 19 bases separating them. The germline gives CDR1 GTSNPN, CDR2 SVGIG (reference sequence). CDR3 length equals 16 residues. CDR3 nucleotides: TGTGCCTGGAGCCCCCTGGTCGGGACTGGAACAGATACGCAGTATTTT. As protein: CAWSPLVGTGTDTQYF. Based on the CDR3 plus reference TRBV30 and TRBJ2-3, the full variable domain is SQTIHQWPATLVQPVGSPLSLECTVEGTSNPNLYWYRQAAGRGLQLLFYSVGIGQISSEVPQNLSASRPQDRQFILSSKKLLLSDSGFYLCAWSPLVGTGTDTQYFGPGTRLTVL.

The chain is built from TRBV7-8 and TRBJ1-2, with a possible D match to TRBD1 (6 bases). Germline V gene sequence: CDR1 SGHVS, CDR2 FQNEAQ. Between the trimmed V and J ends, which lost 0 bases and 7 bases, there was a span of 12 bases. The CDR3 is 14 amino acids. The CDR3 reads CASSLAVDRVGYTF. DNA for the CDR3: TGTGCCAGCAGCTTAGCGGTGGACAGAGTTGGCTACACCTTC.

The rearrangement joins TRBV19 to TRBJ1-1; TRBD1 might be the D (6 bases). Trimming left V 5 bases short and J 1 base short, with 11 bases between. Germline assignment: CDR1 LNHDA and CDR2 SQIVND (reference sequence). There are 14 residues in the CDR3. The CDR3 loop reads CASSARGANTEAFF. DNA for the CDR3: TGTGCCAGTAGTGCCAGGGGCGCGAACACTGAAGCTTTCTTT.

The chain carries TRBV6-5 and TRBJ2-2; D possibly corresponds to TRBD1 (6 bases). This CDR3 comprises 16 residues. Germline values: CDR1 MNHEY, CDR2 SVGAGI. V was trimmed by 0 bases and J by 4 bases, leaving 12 bases between them. CDR3 protein: CASSYSKGHVTGELFF. DNA of the CDR3: TGTGCCAGCAGTTACTCGAAGGGACACGTCACCGGGGAGCTGTTTTTT.

The chain employs TRBV9 and TRBJ1-2, with D perhaps TRBD1 (6 bases). The CDR3 extends over 14 amino acids. From germline, CDR1 is SGDLS and CDR2 YYNGEE. V was clipped by 1 base and J by 8 bases, with 15 bases between them. DNA of the CDR3: TGTGCCAGCAGCGTACCCCGGCAGGGGCCGGGCTACACCTTC. Translating gives CASSVPRQGPGYTF.

The count of this clone is one. This sequence joins TRBV6-1 and TRBJ1-2; the match to TRBD1 covers 9 bases. The CDR3 runs to 14 residues. The V segment lost 7 bases and the J segment 4 bases; nucleotides outside the gene matches: 7. The germline CDR1 and CDR2 sequences are MNHNS and SASEGT. For the CDR3, the DNA is TGTGCCAGCACCGGGACAGGGATGGGCTATGGCTACACCTTC. This sequence encodes CASTGTGMGYGYTF.

The gene calls are TRBV9 and TRBJ1-3; tentative D call: TRBD1 (5 bases). The germline V gene encodes CDR1 SGDLS and CDR2 YYNGEE. The CDR3 has 16 residues. V lost 4 bases, J lost 8 bases, and 22 bases lay in between. CDR3 nucleotide sequence: TGTGCCAGCAGCCCTCGGGGGGGGGTGGCCGTCGACACCATATATTTT. It specifies CASSPRGGVAVDTIYF.

The rearrangement uses TRBV15 and TRBJ2-7; 8 nucleotides match TRBD2. Trimming at V came to 5 bases and at J to 4 bases, leaving 7 bases not matched to a gene. This CDR3 is 14 amino acids long. The germline gives CDR1 LNHNV, CDR2 YYDKDF (reference sequence). This CDR3 reads CATSGSGSGYEQYF. The CDR3 bases are TGTGCCACCAGCGGGAGCGGGAGTGGGTACGAGCAGTACTTC.

The CDR3 region is CSVGGENTEAFF. The CDR3 coding sequence is TGCAGCGTTGGGGGGGAGAACACTGAAGCTTTCTTT. The chain carries TRBV29-1 and TRBJ1-1, with a tentative D call TRBD1 (5 bases). This CDR3 has 12 amino acids. Looked up from germline, CDR1 is SQVTM and CDR2 is ANQGSEA. Trimming took off 4 bases at V and 1 base at J, with 7 bases between the two ends.

The rearrangement uses TRBV20-1 and TRBJ2-5; D remains unclear. The V gene lost 7 bases and the J gene lost 5 bases, with 11 bases spanning the gap. The CDR3 loop spans 11 amino acids. Germline lookup yields CDR1 DFQATT and CDR2 SNEGSKA (reference sequence). The DNA of the CDR3 is TGCAGTGTAAGAAGAGCCGAGACCCAGTACTTC. Its translation: CSVRRAETQYF.

The J gene is TRBJ1-3, the V gene TRBV6-5, with 8 bases identical to TRBD1. CDR3 length equals 16 residues. V shed 4 bases and J 0 bases; nucleotides not matched to a gene: 5. The germline V gene encodes CDR1 MNHEY and CDR2 SVGAGI. The CDR3 bases are TGTGCCAGCAGTTTACGGCAGGGGGCCTCTGGAAACACCATATATTTT. It encodes CASSLRQGASGNTIYF.

The J gene is TRBJ1-6, the V gene TRBV28; D perhaps matches TRBD1 (6 bases). CDR3 size: 15 residues. Trimming pared 5 bases from V and 8 bases from J, leaving 16 bases between. CDR1 and CDR2 from the germline V gene are MDHEN and SYDVKM. The CDR3 sequence is CASSPGANMDSPLHF. The CDR3 DNA follows: TGTGCCAGCAGTCCAGGGGCCAACATGGATTCACCCCTCCACTTT.